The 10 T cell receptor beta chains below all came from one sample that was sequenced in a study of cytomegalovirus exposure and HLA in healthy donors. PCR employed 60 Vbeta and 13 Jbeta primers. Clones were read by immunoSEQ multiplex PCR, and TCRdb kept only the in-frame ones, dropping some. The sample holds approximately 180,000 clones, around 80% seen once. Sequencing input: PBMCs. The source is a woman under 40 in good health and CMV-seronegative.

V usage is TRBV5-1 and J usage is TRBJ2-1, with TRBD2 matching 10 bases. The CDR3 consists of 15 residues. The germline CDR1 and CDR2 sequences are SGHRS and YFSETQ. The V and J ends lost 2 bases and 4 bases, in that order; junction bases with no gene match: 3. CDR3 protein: CASSFRTSGYNEQFF. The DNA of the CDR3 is TGCGCCAGCAGCTTCCGGACTAGCGGATACAATGAGCAGTTCTTC.

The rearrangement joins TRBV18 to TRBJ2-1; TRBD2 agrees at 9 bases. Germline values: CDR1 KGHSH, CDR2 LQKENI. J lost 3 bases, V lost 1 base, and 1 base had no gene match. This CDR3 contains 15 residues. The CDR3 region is CASSPLAGDYNEQFF. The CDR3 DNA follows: TGTGCCAGCTCACCACTAGCGGGGGACTACAATGAGCAGTTCTTC.

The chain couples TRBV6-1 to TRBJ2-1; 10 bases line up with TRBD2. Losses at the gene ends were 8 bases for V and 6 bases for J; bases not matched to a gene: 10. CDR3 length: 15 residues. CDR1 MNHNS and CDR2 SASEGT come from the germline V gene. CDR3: CASRFLAGVINEQFF. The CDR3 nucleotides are TGTGCCAGCCGGTTCCTAGCGGGAGTTATCAATGAGCAGTTCTTC.

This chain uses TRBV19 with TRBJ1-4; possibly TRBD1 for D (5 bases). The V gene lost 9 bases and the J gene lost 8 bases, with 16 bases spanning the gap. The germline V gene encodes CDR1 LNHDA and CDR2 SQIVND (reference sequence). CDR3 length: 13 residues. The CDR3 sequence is CASKQGAAEKLFF. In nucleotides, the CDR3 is TGTGCCAGCAAGCAAGGGGCCGCGGAAAAACTGTTTTTT.

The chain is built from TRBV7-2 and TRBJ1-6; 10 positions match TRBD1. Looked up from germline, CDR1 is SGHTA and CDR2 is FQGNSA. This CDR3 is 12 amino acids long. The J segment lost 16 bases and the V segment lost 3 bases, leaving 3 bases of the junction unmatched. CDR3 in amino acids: CASSFGQGELHF. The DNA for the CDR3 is TGTGCCAGCAGCTTCGGACAGGGGGAACTCCACTTT.

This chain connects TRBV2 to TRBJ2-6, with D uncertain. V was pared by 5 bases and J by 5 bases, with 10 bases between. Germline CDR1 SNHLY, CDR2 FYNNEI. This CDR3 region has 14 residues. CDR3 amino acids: CASSPWARANVLTF. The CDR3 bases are TGTGCCAGCAGTCCCTGGGCCAGGGCCAACGTCCTGACTTTC.

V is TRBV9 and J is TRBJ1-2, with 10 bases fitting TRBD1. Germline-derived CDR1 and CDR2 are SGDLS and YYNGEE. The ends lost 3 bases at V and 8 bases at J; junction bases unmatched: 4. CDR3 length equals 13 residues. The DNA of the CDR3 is TGTGCCAGCAGCGGACAGGGGGCGGGCGGCTACACCTTC. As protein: CASSGQGAGGYTF.

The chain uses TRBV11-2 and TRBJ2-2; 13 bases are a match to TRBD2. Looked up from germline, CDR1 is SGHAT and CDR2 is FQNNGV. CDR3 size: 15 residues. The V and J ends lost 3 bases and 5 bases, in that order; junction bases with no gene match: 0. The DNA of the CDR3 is TGTGCCAGCAGCTTGGGACTAGCGGGAACCGGGGAGCTGTTTTTT. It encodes CASSLGLAGTGELFF. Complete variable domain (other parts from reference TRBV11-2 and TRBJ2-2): EAGVAQSPRYKIIEKRQSVAFWCNPISGHATLYWYQQILGQGPKLLIQFQNNGVVDDSQLPKDRFSAERLKGVDSTLKIQPAKLEDSAVYLCASSLGLAGTGELFFGEGSRLTVL.

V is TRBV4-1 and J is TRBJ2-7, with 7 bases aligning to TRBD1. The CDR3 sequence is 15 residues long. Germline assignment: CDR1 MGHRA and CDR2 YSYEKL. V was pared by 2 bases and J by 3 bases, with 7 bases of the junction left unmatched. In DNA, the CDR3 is TGCGCCAGCAGCCAACCCAGACAGGGTGGCTACGAGCAGTACTTC. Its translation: CASSQPRQGGYEQYF.

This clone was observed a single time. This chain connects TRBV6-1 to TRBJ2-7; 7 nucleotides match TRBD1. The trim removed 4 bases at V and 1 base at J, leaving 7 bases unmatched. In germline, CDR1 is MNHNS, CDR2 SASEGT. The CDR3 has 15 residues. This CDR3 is CASSVDRDPSYEQYF. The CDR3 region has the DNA TGTGCCAGCAGTGTAGACAGGGATCCATCCTACGAGCAGTACTTC.